The 26 T cell receptor beta chains in this list originate from one sample, sequenced in a study of graft-versus-host responses after intestinal transplantation. These receptors have no known antigen. Sequenced by immunoSEQ multiplex PCR; TCRdb stores in-frame clones only, minus some. The sample includes more than 100,000 clones, 85% to 95% of them seen just once. The sequencing here drew on unstimulated CD8+ T cells sorted from spleen or lymph node cells, taken before intestinal transplant. The origin of the receptors is a human donor who received an intestinal transplant.

The chain links TRBV11-2 to TRBJ1-1; D not resolved. The CDR3 contains 15 residues. Trimming stripped 5 bases from V and 3 bases from J, with 16 bases between. The germline CDR1 and CDR2 sequences are SGHAT and FQNNGV. The CDR3 reads CASSLPATGYTEAFF. In DNA form, the CDR3 reads TGTGCCAGCAGCCTCCCCGCCACGGGGTACACTGAAGCTTTCTTT.

This chain connects TRBV6-5 to TRBJ1-1; TRBD1 is a possible D gene (5 bases). Trimming took off 6 bases at V and 1 base at J, with 9 bases between the two ends. Looked up from germline, CDR1 is MNHEY and CDR2 is SVGAGI. This CDR3 has 13 residues. The CDR3 DNA sequence: TGTGCCAGCAGCCCGGGACCGAACACTGAAGCTTTCTTT. This sequence encodes CASSPGPNTEAFF.

The chain joins TRBV7-3 to TRBJ2-7, with D tentatively TRBD2 (6 bases). Trimming pared 1 base from V and 5 bases from J, leaving 18 bases between. The germline CDR1 and CDR2 sequences are SGHTA and FQGTGA. The CDR3 has 16 amino acids. CDR3 residues: CASSLRTAGNPHEQYF. In DNA, the CDR3 is TGTGCCAGCAGCTTAAGGACGGCGGGGAACCCCCACGAGCAGTACTTC.

The chain uses TRBV4-1 and TRBJ2-7, with 9 bases lining up with TRBD2. CDR1 is MGHRA, CDR2 YSYEKL, per germline. The V and J ends lost 2 bases and 0 bases, in that order; junction bases with no gene match: 5. The CDR3 spans 16 residues. CDR3 region: CASSQTAGGLSYEQYF. The CDR3 bases are TGCGCCAGCAGCCAAACGGCGGGAGGGCTCTCCTACGAGCAGTACTTC.

CDR3 DNA sequence: TGCGCCAGCAGCTTGGTGGGGAATTTAGCGGGAGATCTAATAGTCTACAATGAGCAGTTCTTC. It specifies CASSLVGNLAGDLIVYNEQFF. This chain uses TRBV5-1 with TRBJ2-1; TRBD2 matches at 9 bases. The ends lost 0 bases at V and 3 bases at J; junction bases unmatched: 19. Germline V gene data show CDR1 as SGHRS and CDR2 as YFSETQ. CDR3 length equals 21 residues.

The genes are TRBV6-4 and TRBJ2-3; TRBD2 aligns across 9 bases. V lost 5 bases and J lost 0; bases outside the gene matches: 0. The CDR3 extends over 14 amino acids. The germline V gene encodes CDR1 MRHNA and CDR2 SNTAGT. The CDR3 region has the DNA TGTGCCAGCAGTAGCGGGAGGAGCACAGATACGCAGTATTTT. It codes for CASSSGRSTDTQYF.

This clone was observed once. The chain carries TRBV7-9 and TRBJ2-5; possibly TRBD1 for D (6 bases). The J call could be wrong; TRBJ2-7 is a better fit for the DNA end. Per the germline V gene, CDR1 is SEHNR and CDR2 is FQNEAQ (reference sequence). The CDR3 contains 14 residues. CDR3 in amino acids: CASSRTGSSYEQYF. The DNA of the CDR3 is TGTGCCAGCAGCCGAACAGGGAGTTCCTACGAGCAGTACTTC.

The chain combines TRBV30 with TRBJ2-7; 9 bases align to TRBD2. This CDR3 has 14 residues. The trim removed 4 bases at V and 2 bases at J, leaving 6 bases unmatched. CDR1 GTSNPN and CDR2 SVGIG come from the germline V gene (reference sequence). In DNA, the CDR3 is TGTGCCTGGACTTTAGCGGGAGCCGCCTACGAGCAGTACTTC. Translated: CAWTLAGAAYEQYF.

The genes are TRBV2 and TRBJ1-5; 8 bases match TRBD1. The CDR3 extends over 14 amino acids. Germline V gene lookup returns CDR1 SNHLY and CDR2 FYNNEI. The V gene end was trimmed by 6 bases and the J gene end by 4 bases; junction bases not matched to a gene: 5. The CDR3 is CASSLGTGNQPQHF. The CDR3, as DNA: TGTGCCAGCAGCCTAGGGACAGGAAATCAGCCCCAGCATTTT.

The chain combines TRBV27 with TRBJ1-5; D unresolved. V was pared by 8 bases and J by 0 bases, with 11 bases between. The CDR3 runs to 14 residues. The germline V gene has CDR1 MNHEY and CDR2 SMNVEV (reference sequence). CDR3 region: CASRNLYSNQPQHF. The CDR3 bases are TGTGCCAGCCGCAACTTATATAGCAATCAGCCCCAGCATTTT.

The chain carries TRBV10-3 and TRBJ2-7; TRBD1 matches 7 bases. Losses at the gene ends were 6 bases for V and 0 bases for J; bases not matched to a gene: 2. The CDR3 is 13 residues long. Germline values: CDR1 ENHRY, CDR2 SYGVKD. CDR3 bases: TGTGCCATCAGCGGGACAGACTCCTACGAGCAGTACTTC. Translated, it gives CAISGTDSYEQYF.

This sequence joins TRBV15 and TRBJ1-1; 7 bases align to TRBD1. Trimming took 3 bases from V and 11 from J; bases not matched to a gene: 6. The CDR3 spans 12 residues. Germline-derived CDR1 and CDR2 are LNHNV and YYDKDF (reference sequence). CDR3 residues: CATSSTGEGAFF. The DNA for the CDR3 is TGTGCCACCAGCAGTACAGGGGAAGGGGCTTTCTTT.

V is TRBV2 and J is TRBJ2-3; D possibly uses TRBD1 or TRBD2 (5 bases each). The CDR3 spans 16 residues. CDR1 SNHLY and CDR2 FYNNEI come from the germline V gene. Trimming removed 5 bases from V and 0 bases from J, with 15 bases in between. The CDR3 loop is CASSLRDGLSTDTQYF. In DNA form, the CDR3 reads TGTGCCAGCAGTCTCCGGGACGGTCTTAGCACAGATACGCAGTATTTT.

The J gene is TRBJ1-2, the V gene TRBV19; D is unclear. Per germline, CDR1 LNHDA and CDR2 SQIVND (reference sequence). CDR3 length: 11 amino acids. Trimming stripped 7 bases from V and 3 bases from J, with 6 bases between. CDR3: CASKLDYGYTF. The DNA for the CDR3 is TGTGCCAGTAAGTTGGACTATGGCTACACCTTC.

The chain is built from TRBV7-9 and TRBJ2-5, with D perhaps TRBD1 (6 bases). The CDR3 has 15 residues. The V end lost 3 bases, the J end lost 4 bases, and 15 bases lay between the germline ends. The germline gives CDR1 SEHNR, CDR2 FQNEAQ (reference sequence). In DNA form, the CDR3 reads TGTGCCAGCAGCTTTGACTGGGGCAGGGGAGAGACCCAGTACTTC. Its translation: CASSFDWGRGETQYF. Variable domain in full (rest from reference TRBV7-9 and TRBJ2-5): DTGVSQNPRHKITKRGQNVTFRCDPISEHNRLYWYRQTLGQGPEFLTYFQNEAQLEKSRLLSDRFSAERPKGSFSTLEIQRTEQGDSAMYLCASSFDWGRGETQYFGPGTRLLVL.

This clone was detected once. The chain has TRBV5-1 and TRBJ1-1; D might be TRBD1 (5 bases). This CDR3 region has 13 residues. Trimming pared 8 bases from V and 1 base from J, leaving 12 bases between. The germline V gene encodes CDR1 SGHRS and CDR2 YFSETQ. The CDR3 protein is CASIDQGNTEAFF. The CDR3 DNA follows: TGCGCCAGTATCGACCAGGGGAACACTGAAGCTTTCTTT.

This clone was detected once. The chain is built from TRBV6-5 and TRBJ2-7; D tentatively fits TRBD1 or TRBD2 (5 bases each). This CDR3 has 14 amino acids. Trimming removed 2 bases at V and 2 bases at J, with 10 bases between. The germline V gene encodes CDR1 MNHEY and CDR2 SVGAGI. The CDR3 nucleotides read TGTGCCAGCAGTTACCGGGGCGCCGCCTACGAGCAGTACTTC. It codes for CASSYRGAAYEQYF.

About this clone: Other DNA sequences in the same sample also yield this CDR3. The V gene is TRBV28, the J gene TRBJ2-7, with a tentative D call TRBD2 (5 bases). The CDR3 totals 16 residues. V lost 5 bases to trimming and J lost 4 bases, with 21 bases between them. Per the germline V gene, CDR1 is MDHEN and CDR2 is SYDVKM. CDR3 protein: CASSPSSGSPIYEQYF. Written as DNA, the CDR3 is TGTGCCAGCAGTCCCTCTAGTGGGAGCCCAATTTACGAGCAGTACTTC.

The chain recombines TRBV29-1 with TRBJ1-2; possibly TRBD1 for D (6 bases). This CDR3 contains 12 residues. The germline gives CDR1 SQVTM, CDR2 ANQGSEA. Trimming removed 3 bases at V and 8 bases at J, with 13 bases between. This chain's CDR3 is CSVDSGGEGYTF. The CDR3 DNA reads as TGCAGCGTTGATTCCGGGGGCGAGGGCTACACCTTC.

The V and J genes are TRBV19 and TRBJ1-2; D is ambiguous. The germline V and J ends were trimmed by 3 bases and 5 bases, with 10 bases remaining between them. Germline lookup yields CDR1 LNHDA and CDR2 SQIVND (reference sequence). This CDR3 is 13 amino acids long. The CDR3 DNA is TGTGCCAGTAGTATGTGGACGCCTTATGGCTACACCTTC. Residues: CASSMWTPYGYTF. The entire variable domain, with the rest obtained from reference TRBV19 and TRBJ1-2, is as follows: DGGITQSPKYLFRKEGQNVTLSCEQNLNHDAMYWYRQDPGQGLRLIYYSQIVNDFQKGDIAEGYSVSREKKESFPLTVTSAQKNPTAFYLCASSMWTPYGYTFGSGTRLTVV.

The rearrangement uses TRBV9 and TRBJ2-1; a possible D gene is TRBD2 (6 bases). V lost 0 bases and J lost 0, with 16 bases in between. There are 18 residues in the CDR3. Germline loops: CDR1 SGDLS, CDR2 YYNGEE. The CDR3 coding sequence is TGTGCCAGCAGCGTAGCGGGAGCAGGTTTTTTCTCCTACAATGAGCAGTTCTTC. Translating it yields CASSVAGAGFFSYNEQFF.

V gene TRBV6-5 combines with J gene TRBJ2-5; D is uncertain. The assigned J gene may be wrong: the sequence end matches TRBJ2-7 better. Per germline, CDR1 MNHEY and CDR2 SVGAGI. The CDR3 has 16 amino acids. DNA of the CDR3: TGTGCCAGCAGTTACATCCGAGACGCAGCCACCTACGAGCAGTACTTC. It codes for CASSYIRDAATYEQYF.

This chain links TRBV4-2 with TRBJ2-2, with D possibly TRBD2 on 6 matching bases. V lost 4 bases to trimming and J lost 2 bases, with 14 bases between them. Germline-derived CDR1 and CDR2 are LGHNA and YNFKEQ. This CDR3 spans 16 amino acids. Here the CDR3 reads CASSPRVGSNTGELFF. CDR3 bases: TGTGCCAGCAGCCCTAGGGTCGGGAGTAACACCGGGGAGCTGTTTTTT.

The chain employs TRBV19 and TRBJ2-1; unclear D gene. Deletions cut 1 base from V and 5 bases from J, with 12 bases between. The CDR3 has 15 residues. Germline CDR1 and CDR2: LNHDA and SQIVND (reference sequence). The CDR3 nucleotides are TGTGCCAGTAGTATAGCCCCAATGGGGAACAATGAGCAGTTCTTC. The encoded protein is CASSIAPMGNNEQFF.

V is TRBV7-9 and J is TRBJ2-1; TRBD1 agrees at 10 bases. V shed 5 bases and J 8 bases; nucleotides not matched to a gene: 12. Germline assignment: CDR1 SEHNR and CDR2 FQNEAQ (reference sequence). The CDR3 contains 16 residues. CDR3 residues: CASSADRGLILDEQFF. CDR3 DNA: TGTGCCAGCAGCGCAGACAGGGGGCTCATCCTGGATGAGCAGTTCTTC.

The gene calls are TRBV9 and TRBJ2-3, with 11 bases identical to TRBD2. CDR3 length: 18 amino acids. The germline CDR1 and CDR2 sequences are SGDLS and YYNGEE. The trim removed 3 bases at V and 1 base at J, leaving 10 bases unmatched. The CDR3 DNA follows: TGTGCCAGCAGCGACCAACTAGCGGGAGAGACGGGCACAGATACGCAGTATTTT. The encoded protein is CASSDQLAGETGTDTQYF.